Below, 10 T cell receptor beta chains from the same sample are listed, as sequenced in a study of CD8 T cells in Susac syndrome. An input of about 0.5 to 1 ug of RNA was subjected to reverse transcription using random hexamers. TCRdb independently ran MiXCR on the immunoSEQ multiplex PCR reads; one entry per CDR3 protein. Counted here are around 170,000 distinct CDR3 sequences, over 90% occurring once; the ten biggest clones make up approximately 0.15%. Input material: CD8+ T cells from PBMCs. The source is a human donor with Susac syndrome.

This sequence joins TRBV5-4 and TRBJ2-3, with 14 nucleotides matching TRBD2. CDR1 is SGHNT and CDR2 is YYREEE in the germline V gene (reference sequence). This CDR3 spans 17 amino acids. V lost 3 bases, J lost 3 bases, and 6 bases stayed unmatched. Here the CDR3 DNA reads TGTGCCAGCAGCTCGGAAGGACTAGCGGGGGGTACAGATACGCAGTATTTT. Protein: CASSSEGLAGGTDTQYF.

CDR3 in amino acids: CASSIALVSGELFF. CDR3 coding DNA: TGTGCCAGTAGTATTGCACTAGTTTCCGGGGAGCTGTTTTTT. The V gene is TRBV19, the J gene TRBJ2-2, with a weak D call TRBD2 (5 bases). CDR1 LNHDA and CDR2 SQIVND come from the germline V gene (reference sequence). V gave up 3 bases and J gave up 6 bases, with 11 bases separating them. CDR3 length equals 14 residues.

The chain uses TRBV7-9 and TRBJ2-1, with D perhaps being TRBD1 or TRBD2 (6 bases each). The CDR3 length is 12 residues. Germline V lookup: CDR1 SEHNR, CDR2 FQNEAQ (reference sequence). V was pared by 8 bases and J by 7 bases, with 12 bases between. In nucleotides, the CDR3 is TGTGCCAGCGTGGAGGGGGGAAATGAGCAGTTCTTC. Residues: CASVEGGNEQFF.

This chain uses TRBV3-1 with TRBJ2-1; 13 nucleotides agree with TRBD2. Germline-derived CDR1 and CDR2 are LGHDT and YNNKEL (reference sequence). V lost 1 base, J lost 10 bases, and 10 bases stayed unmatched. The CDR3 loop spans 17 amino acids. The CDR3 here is CASSQVKVSGLAGEQFF. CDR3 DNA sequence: TGTGCCAGCAGCCAAGTTAAGGTTTCGGGACTAGCGGGAGAGCAGTTCTTC.

This chain's CDR3 is CSVARTGPNYGYTF. The CDR3 coding sequence is TGCAGCGTTGCTCGGACAGGACCCAACTATGGCTACACCTTC. The V call is TRBV29-1, the J call TRBJ1-2, with TRBD1 identical over 7 bases. V dropped 4 bases and J dropped 2; count of bases not matched to a gene: 7. Germline-derived CDR1 and CDR2 are SQVTM and ANQGSEA. CDR3 length: 14 amino acids.

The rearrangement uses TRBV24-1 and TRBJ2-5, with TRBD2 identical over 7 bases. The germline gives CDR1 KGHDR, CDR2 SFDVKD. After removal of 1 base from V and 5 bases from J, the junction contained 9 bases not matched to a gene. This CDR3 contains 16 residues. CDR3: CATSDFIGEGSETQYF. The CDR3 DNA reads TGTGCCACCAGTGATTTCATCGGGGAGGGTTCTGAGACCCAGTACTTC.

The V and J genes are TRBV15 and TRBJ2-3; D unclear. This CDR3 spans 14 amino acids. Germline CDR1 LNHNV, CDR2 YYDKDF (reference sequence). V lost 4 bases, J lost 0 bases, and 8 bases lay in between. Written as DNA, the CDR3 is TGTGCCACCAGCACCAGCGTCAGCACAGATACGCAGTATTTT. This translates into CATSTSVSTDTQYF.

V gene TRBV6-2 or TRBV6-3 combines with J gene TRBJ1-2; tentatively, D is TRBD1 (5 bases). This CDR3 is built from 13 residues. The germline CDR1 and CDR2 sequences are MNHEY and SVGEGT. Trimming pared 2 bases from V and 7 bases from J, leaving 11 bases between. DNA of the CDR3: TGTGCCAGCAGTTACGTACAGGATTCTGGCTACACCTTC. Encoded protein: CASSYVQDSGYTF.

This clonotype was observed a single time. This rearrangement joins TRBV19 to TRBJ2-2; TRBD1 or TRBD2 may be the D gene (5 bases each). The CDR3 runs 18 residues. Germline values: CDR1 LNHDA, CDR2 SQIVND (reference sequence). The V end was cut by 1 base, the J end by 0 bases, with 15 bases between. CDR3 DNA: TGTGCCAGTAGTATAGGACCCCGGGACCCCTCGAACACCGGGGAGCTGTTTTTT. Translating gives CASSIGPRDPSNTGELFF.

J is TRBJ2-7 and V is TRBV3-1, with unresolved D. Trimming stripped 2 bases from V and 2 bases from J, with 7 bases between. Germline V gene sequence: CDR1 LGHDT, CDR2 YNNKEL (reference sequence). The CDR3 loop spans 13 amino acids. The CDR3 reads CASSQPDPYEQYF. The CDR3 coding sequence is TGTGCCAGCAGCCAACCAGACCCCTACGAGCAGTACTTC.